This T cell receptor beta chain was identified in a study of T-cell memory formation after mild COVID-19. The CDR3 loop spans 15 amino acids. The ends were cut back, 1 base at V and 3 bases at J, with 12 bases in the middle. CDR1 is SGHNT and CDR2 is YYREEE in the germline V gene (reference sequence). This clonotype turned up a few times. TCRdb re-derived calls from the 5' RACE reads in MiXCR, one entry per CDR3 protein. The sample records approximately 150,000 distinct CDR3 sequences, about an eighth being singletons. This sequence originates from a man aged 18 to 30 who had mild COVID-19 (a few samples of this study predate the infection). Cell type and time point are not known. The gene calls are TRBV5-4 and TRBJ2-3; tentative D call: TRBD2 (5 bases). Sequences were obtained from PBMCs or a T cell subset sorted from them (not recorded which). The CDR3 region has the DNA TGTGCCAGCAGCTTGTCTCGGGGTGTTACAGATACGCAGTATTTT. This encodes CASSLSRGVTDTQYF.